The T cell receptor (beta chain) described here comes from a study of cytomegalovirus exposure and HLA in healthy donors. 60 Vbeta and 13 Jbeta primers were used in PCR. Produced via immunoSEQ multiplex PCR; TCRdb's table is partial and in-frame only. The data show 95,000 to 150,000 clones, with 75% to 90% seen just once and 7.5% to 9.5% held by the top ten. With regard to this clone: Its antigen is undetermined.

The V segment lost 5 bases and the J segment 5 bases; nucleotides outside the gene matches: 3. The CDR3 extends over 14 amino acids. In germline, CDR1 is MNHEY, CDR2 SVGAGI. Overall study results and limits: Researchers reported that a few CMV-associated chains were confirmed in vitro as CMV antigen-specific. V- and J-gene trimming of TCR beta was linked (in a later analysis) to a missense DCLRE1C variant.

The chain carries TRBV6-5 and TRBJ1-6, with TRBD1 matching 7 bases. This receptor was obtained from a female donor in good health and CMV-seropositive. The sample taken for sequencing was PBMCs. The CDR3 spells CASSQGQNNSPLHF. Here the CDR3 DNA reads TGTGCCAGCAGTCAGGGACAGAATAATTCACCCCTCCACTTT.